The 22 T cell receptor beta chains below all came from one sample that was sequenced in a study of blood T cell repertoires in COVID-19. Using immunoSEQ multiplex PCR, the repertoire was profiled, and TCRdb retains in-frame clones only, with some absent. Of about 190,000 clones listed, roughly 73% are singletons. Sequencing was carried out using peripheral blood. These receptors were collected from a woman aged 80 or older with active or convalescent COVID-19.

About this clone: This sample includes further DNA sequences coding for the same CDR3. The chain employs TRBV18 and TRBJ1-1; no clear D. The CDR3 consists of 13 residues. Trimming shortened V by 3 bases and J by 0 bases, and 5 bases separated the two germline ends. The germline V gene encodes CDR1 KGHSH and CDR2 LQKENI. CDR3 nucleotide sequence: TGTGCCAGCTCACCTCGGGTGAACACTGAAGCTTTCTTT. The encoded protein is CASSPRVNTEAFF.

V gene TRBV3-1 (or the pseudogene TRBV3-2) combines with J gene TRBJ2-5, with 9 bases that match TRBD2. CDR1 and CDR2 from the germline V gene are LGHDT and YNNKEL (reference sequence). The CDR3 totals 16 residues. V shed 0 bases, J shed 3 bases, and the junction held 5 bases outside the gene matches. CDR3 region: CASSQERLAVEETQYF. The CDR3 bases are TGTGCCAGCAGCCAAGAGCGACTAGCGGTCGAAGAGACCCAGTACTTC.

The CDR3 nucleotides are TGTGCCAGCAGTGAAATTGGAGGGATGAACACTGAAGCTTTCTTT. Protein product: CASSEIGGMNTEAFF. J is TRBJ1-1 and V is TRBV25-1; D not certain. Trimming took off 2 bases at V and 0 bases at J, with 10 bases between the two ends. The CDR3 has 15 residues. The germline V gene has CDR1 MGHDK and CDR2 SYGVNS.

The rearrangement links TRBV21-1 to TRBJ2-2; the DNA was not compared with TRBD1, the D call given in the table. TRBV21-1 is classified as a pseudogene. This CDR3 has 17 amino acids. This CDR3 is CASSPAGKRGQAGELFF. The CDR3, as DNA: TGTGCCAGCAGCCCCGCGGGAAAAAGGGGGCAAGCCGGGGAGCTGTTTTTT.

This chain links TRBV11-2 with TRBJ2-5, with TRBD2 matching 11 bases. This CDR3 has 15 amino acids. The J segment lost 5 bases and the V segment lost 4 bases, leaving 6 bases of the junction unmatched. Germline assignment: CDR1 SGHAT and CDR2 FQNNGV. CDR3 in amino acids: CASSSGGLAVETQYF. In DNA, the CDR3 is TGTGCCAGCAGCTCGGGGGGACTAGCGGTTGAGACCCAGTACTTC.

This clone was seen a single time. The chain has TRBV3-1 (or the pseudogene TRBV3-2) and TRBJ2-7; 10 bases align to TRBD2. From germline, CDR1 is LGHDT and CDR2 YNNKEL (reference sequence). The V segment lost 3 bases and the J segment 9 bases; nucleotides outside the gene matches: 11. The CDR3 is made up of 15 amino acids. The CDR3 region is CASSQTAGGPLGQYF. In nucleotides, the CDR3 is TGTGCCAGCAGCCAGACAGCGGGGGGGCCTCTTGGGCAGTACTTC.

This clone was recorded only once. The V call is TRBV10-3, the J call TRBJ1-6; D is possibly TRBD1 (6 bases). V dropped 2 bases and J dropped 1 base, with 6 bases sitting between them. The germline CDR1 and CDR2 sequences are ENHRY and SYGVKD. This CDR3 has 15 residues. CDR3 loop: CAISEQGSYNSPLHF. The CDR3 nucleotides are TGTGCCATCAGTGAGCAGGGGTCCTATAATTCACCCCTCCACTTT.

This clone has more than one count but fewer than ten. The rearrangement uses TRBV6-5 and TRBJ1-1; maybe TRBD1 (6 bases). The CDR3 is made up of 13 amino acids. Trimming pared 3 bases from V and 8 bases from J, leaving 13 bases between. CDR1 and CDR2 from the germline V gene are MNHEY and SVGAGI. The DNA of the CDR3 is TGTGCCAGCAGTTATCAAACCGGGACAGAAGCTTTCTTT. This gives the protein CASSYQTGTEAFF.

V and J are TRBV11-1 and TRBJ2-3; TRBD2 agrees at 8 bases. This CDR3 contains 16 residues. V trimming: 1 base; J trimming: 0 bases; junction bases outside the gene matches: 3. Germline V lookup: CDR1 SGHAT, CDR2 FQDESV (reference sequence). The CDR3 bases are TGTGCCAGCAGCTTAGTTGGCGGGGGGAGCACAGATACGCAGTATTTT. Amino acids: CASSLVGGGSTDTQYF.

This chain uses TRBV4-3 with TRBJ2-5; D perhaps matches TRBD1 (7 bases). The CDR3 runs 15 residues. Germline-derived CDR1 and CDR2 are LGHNA and YSLEER. The V and J ends lost 2 bases and 4 bases respectively, with 14 bases between them. The CDR3 DNA sequence: TGCGCCAGCAGCCAATCAGGGGGGTTGGCAGAGACCCAGTACTTC. This sequence encodes CASSQSGGLAETQYF.

The DNA for the CDR3 is TGCAGCGGGAGGGCCGGGACGGTAAACACTGAAGCTTTCTTT. This codes for CSGRAGTVNTEAFF. The chain has TRBV29-1 and TRBJ1-1; D possibly corresponds to TRBD1 (5 bases). Germline CDR1 and CDR2: SQVTM and ANQGSEA. This CDR3 contains 14 residues. The V end was cut by 7 bases, the J end by 2 bases, with 17 bases between.

This clone appeared a few times. The genes are TRBV5-6 and TRBJ2-4; D not resolved. The CDR3 has 18 residues. Trimming removed 0 bases at V and 1 base at J, with 17 bases between. Per germline, CDR1 SGHDT and CDR2 YYEEEE. CDR3 bases: TGTGCCAGCAGCTTGGTGGCAGGAACACCTATGGCCAAAAACATTCAGTACTTC. Amino acids: CASSLVAGTPMAKNIQYF.

V is TRBV4-2 and J is TRBJ1-3, with D possibly being TRBD1 (5 bases). This CDR3 region has 15 residues. Between the trimmed V and J ends, which lost 5 bases and 3 bases, there was a span of 14 bases. CDR1 LGHNA and CDR2 YNFKEQ come from the germline V gene. CDR3 region: CASSDTGGNGNTIYF. CDR3 coding DNA: TGTGCCAGCAGCGATACAGGCGGAAATGGAAACACCATATATTTT.

The chain is built from TRBV6-6 and TRBJ2-3; 8 nucleotides match TRBD2. J was trimmed by 1 base and V by 7 bases; bases with no gene match: 1. The CDR3 has 13 amino acids. The germline gives CDR1 MNHNY, CDR2 SVGAGI (reference sequence). The CDR3 loop is CASNSGGTDTQYF. The CDR3 DNA is TGTGCCAGCAATAGCGGGGGCACAGATACGCAGTATTTT.

The V gene is TRBV4-2, the J gene TRBJ2-5; TRBD2 matches 9 bases. V dropped 1 base and J dropped 5; count of bases not matched to a gene: 11. This CDR3 has 17 residues. The germline V gene encodes CDR1 LGHNA and CDR2 YNFKEQ. The CDR3 protein is CASSQASGGGAGETQYF. CDR3 coding DNA: TGTGCCAGCAGCCAAGCCTCCGGCGGGGGGGCCGGGGAGACCCAGTACTTC.

The V call is TRBV5-1, the J call TRBJ2-1; 10 bases line up with TRBD1. Trimming cost V 5 bases and J 4 bases; bases outside gene matches: 6. There are 15 residues in the CDR3. CDR1 is SGHRS, CDR2 YFSETQ, per germline. The CDR3 sequence is CASRGTGAGYNEQFF. The CDR3 region has the DNA TGCGCCAGCAGGGGGACAGGGGCCGGTTACAATGAGCAGTTCTTC. The full variable domain, rest sourced from reference TRBV5-1 and TRBJ2-1, is KAGVTQTPRYLIKTRGQQVTLSCSPISGHRSVSWYQQTPGQGLQFLFEYFSETQRNKGNFPGRFSGRQFSNSRSEMNVSTLELGDSALYLCASRGTGAGYNEQFFGPGTRLTVL.

The V and J genes are TRBV11-2 and TRBJ1-6; D remains unclear. The CDR3 is 15 amino acids. CDR1 and CDR2 (germline): SGHAT, FQNNGV. V gave up 0 bases and J gave up 7 bases, with 10 bases separating them. This CDR3 is CASSLEPGPNSPLHF. In DNA form, the CDR3 reads TGTGCCAGCAGCTTAGAACCGGGTCCAAATTCACCCCTCCACTTT.

This chain joins TRBV7-9 and TRBJ2-7, with a weak D call TRBD1 (6 bases). The ends were cut back, 10 bases at V and 3 bases at J, with 19 bases in the middle. Germline V gene data show CDR1 as SEHNR and CDR2 as FQNEAQ (reference sequence). The CDR3 is 14 amino acids. CDR3 in DNA: TGTGCCATCACACTTACATACAGGGACTACGAGCAGTACTTC. Protein: CAITLTYRDYEQYF.

This clone was seen only a few times. The V and J genes are TRBV4-1 and TRBJ2-7; tentative D call: TRBD2 (6 bases). CDR1 is MGHRA, CDR2 YSYEKL, per germline. V lost 1 base to trimming and J lost 4 bases, with 11 bases between them. The CDR3 extends over 14 amino acids. The CDR3 here is CASSQGLDWYEQYF. In nucleotides, the CDR3 is TGCGCCAGCAGCCAAGGACTAGATTGGTACGAGCAGTACTTC.

The V and J genes are TRBV15 and TRBJ2-7; D perhaps matches TRBD2 (5 bases). This CDR3 has 12 residues. CDR1 and CDR2 (germline): LNHNV, YYDKDF (reference sequence). The germline V and J ends were trimmed by 3 bases and 3 bases, with 6 bases remaining between them. The CDR3 is CATSREDYEQYF. The CDR3 DNA is TGTGCCACCAGCAGGGAGGACTACGAGCAGTACTTC.

V gene TRBV27 combines with J gene TRBJ2-1; 11 bases align to TRBD1. The CDR3 contains 15 residues. With V trimmed by 6 bases and J by 4 bases, 5 bases remained unmatched. Germline V gene lookup returns CDR1 MNHEY and CDR2 SMNVEV (reference sequence). The CDR3 sequence is CASSDGTGGYNEQFF. Here the CDR3 DNA reads TGTGCCAGCAGCGATGGGACAGGGGGATACAATGAGCAGTTCTTC.

Remarks on this clone: The sample carries other DNA sequences with the same CDR3. The chain is built from TRBV5-1 and TRBJ1-3, with a possible D match to TRBD1 (5 bases). The CDR3 is 14 amino acids. In germline, CDR1 is SGHRS, CDR2 YFSETQ. V shed 0 bases and J shed 4 bases, with 8 bases lying between them. The CDR3 DNA is TGCGCCAGCAGCTTGGGGGGCCCCGGAAACACCATATATTTT. Protein: CASSLGGPGNTIYF.